This record concerns one T cell receptor (beta chain) sequence. With 3 bases removed from V and 1 base from J, the gap between germline ends came to 9 bases. This CDR3 has 14 amino acids. Looked up from germline, CDR1 is SEHNR and CDR2 is FQNEAQ (reference sequence). The source of the sample is a study of cytomegalovirus exposure and HLA in healthy donors. 60 Vbeta and 13 Jbeta primers were used in PCR. Generated by immunoSEQ multiplex PCR, the TCRdb table keeps only in-frame clones and is missing some. The sample lists about 160,000 clones, roughly 85% occurring once. The gene calls are TRBV7-9 and TRBJ1-1; no reliable D call. The sequenced sample was PBMCs. The receptor comes from a man aged 40-50 years in good health and CMV-seronegative. The CDR3 reads CASSFAGPNTEAFF. DNA for the CDR3: TGTGCCAGCAGCTTTGCTGGCCCGAACACTGAAGCTTTCTTT. Complete variable domain (other parts from reference TRBV7-9 and TRBJ1-1): DTGVSQNPRHKITKRGQNVTFRCDPISEHNRLYWYRQTLGQGPEFLTYFQNEAQLEKSRLLSDRFSAERPKGSFSTLEIQRTEQGDSAMYLCASSFAGPNTEAFFGQGTRLTVV.